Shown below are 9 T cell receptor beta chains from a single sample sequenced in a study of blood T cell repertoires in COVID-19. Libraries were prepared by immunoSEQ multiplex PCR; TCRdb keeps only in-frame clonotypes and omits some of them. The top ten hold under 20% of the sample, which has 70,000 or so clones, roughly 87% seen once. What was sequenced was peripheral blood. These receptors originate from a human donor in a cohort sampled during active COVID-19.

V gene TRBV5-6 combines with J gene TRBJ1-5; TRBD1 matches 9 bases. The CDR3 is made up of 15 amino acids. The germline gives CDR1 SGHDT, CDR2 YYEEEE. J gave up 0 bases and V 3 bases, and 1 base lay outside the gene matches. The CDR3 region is CASSSGQGSNQPQHF. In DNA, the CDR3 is TGTGCCAGCAGCTCGGGACAGGGTAGCAATCAGCCCCAGCATTTT. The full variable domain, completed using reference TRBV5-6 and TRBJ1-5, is DAGVTQSPTHLIKTRGQQVTLRCSPKSGHDTVSWYQQALGQGPQFIFQYYEEEERQRGNFPDRFSGHQFPNYSSELNVNALLLGDSALYLCASSSGQGSNQPQHFGDGTRLSIL.

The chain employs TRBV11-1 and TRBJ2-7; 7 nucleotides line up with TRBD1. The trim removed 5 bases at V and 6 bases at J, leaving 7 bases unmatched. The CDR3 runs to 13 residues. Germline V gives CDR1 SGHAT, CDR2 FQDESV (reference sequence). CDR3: CASSRDSLREQYF. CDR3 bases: TGTGCCAGCAGCCGGGACAGTCTCCGCGAGCAGTACTTC.

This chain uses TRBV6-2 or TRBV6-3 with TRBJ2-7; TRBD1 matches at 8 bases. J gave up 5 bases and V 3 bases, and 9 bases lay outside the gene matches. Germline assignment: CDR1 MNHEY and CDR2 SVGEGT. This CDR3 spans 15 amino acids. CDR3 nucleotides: TGTGCCAGCAGTTATAGTAGGACAGGGCACCACGAGCAGTACTTC. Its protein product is CASSYSRTGHHEQYF.

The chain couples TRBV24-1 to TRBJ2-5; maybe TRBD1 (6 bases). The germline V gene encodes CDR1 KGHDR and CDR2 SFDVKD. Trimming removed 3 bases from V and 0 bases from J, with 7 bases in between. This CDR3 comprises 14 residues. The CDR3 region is CATSDDRYQETQYF. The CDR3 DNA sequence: TGTGCCACCAGTGATGACAGGTACCAAGAGACCCAGTACTTC.

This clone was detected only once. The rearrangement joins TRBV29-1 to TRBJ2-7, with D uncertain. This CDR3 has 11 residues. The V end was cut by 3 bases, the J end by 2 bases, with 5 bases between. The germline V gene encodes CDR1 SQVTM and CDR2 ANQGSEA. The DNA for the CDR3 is TGCAGCGTTGACACAACCTACGAGCAGTACTTC. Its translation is CSVDTTYEQYF.

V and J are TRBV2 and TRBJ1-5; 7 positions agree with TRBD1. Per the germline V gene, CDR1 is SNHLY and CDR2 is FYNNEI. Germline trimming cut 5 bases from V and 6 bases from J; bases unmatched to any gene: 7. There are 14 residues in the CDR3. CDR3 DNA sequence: TGTGCCAGCAGTACGCAGGGGGGAGGTCAGCCCCAGCATTTT. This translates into CASSTQGGGQPQHF.

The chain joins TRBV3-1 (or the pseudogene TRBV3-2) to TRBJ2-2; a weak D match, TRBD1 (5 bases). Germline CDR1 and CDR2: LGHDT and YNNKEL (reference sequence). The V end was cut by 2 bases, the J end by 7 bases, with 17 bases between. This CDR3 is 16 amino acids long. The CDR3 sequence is CASSQIGTGYYGELFF. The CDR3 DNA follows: TGTGCCAGCAGCCAAATAGGCACAGGCTACTACGGGGAGCTGTTTTTT.

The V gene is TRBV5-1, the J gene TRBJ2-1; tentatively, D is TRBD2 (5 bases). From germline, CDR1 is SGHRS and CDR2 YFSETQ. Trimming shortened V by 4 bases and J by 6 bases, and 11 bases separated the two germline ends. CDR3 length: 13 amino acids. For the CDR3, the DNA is TGCGCCAGCAGCCCGGAGGCAGGCAATGAGCAGTTCTTC. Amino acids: CASSPEAGNEQFF.

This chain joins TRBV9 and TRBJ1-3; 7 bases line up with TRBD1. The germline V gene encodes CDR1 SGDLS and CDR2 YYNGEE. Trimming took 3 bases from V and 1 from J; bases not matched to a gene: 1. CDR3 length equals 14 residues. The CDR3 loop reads CASSGQGSGNTIYF. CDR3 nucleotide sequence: TGTGCCAGCAGCGGACAGGGTTCTGGAAACACCATATATTTT.